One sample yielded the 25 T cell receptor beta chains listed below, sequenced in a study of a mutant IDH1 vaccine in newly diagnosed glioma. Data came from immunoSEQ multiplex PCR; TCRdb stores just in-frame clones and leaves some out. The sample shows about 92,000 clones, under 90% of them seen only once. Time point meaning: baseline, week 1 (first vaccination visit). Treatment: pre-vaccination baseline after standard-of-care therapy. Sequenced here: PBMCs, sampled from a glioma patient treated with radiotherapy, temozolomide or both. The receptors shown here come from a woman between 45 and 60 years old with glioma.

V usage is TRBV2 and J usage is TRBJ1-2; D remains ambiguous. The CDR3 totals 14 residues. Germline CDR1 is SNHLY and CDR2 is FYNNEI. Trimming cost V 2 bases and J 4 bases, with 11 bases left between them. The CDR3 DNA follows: TGTGCCAGCAGTGAATTCGCAGAGGGCTATGGCTACACCTTC. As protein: CASSEFAEGYGYTF.

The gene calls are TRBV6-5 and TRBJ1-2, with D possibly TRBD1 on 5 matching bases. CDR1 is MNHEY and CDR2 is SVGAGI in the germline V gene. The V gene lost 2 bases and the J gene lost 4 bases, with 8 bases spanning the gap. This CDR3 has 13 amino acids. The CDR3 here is CASSYKGVYGYTF. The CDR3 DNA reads TGTGCCAGCAGTTACAAAGGGGTCTATGGCTACACCTTC.

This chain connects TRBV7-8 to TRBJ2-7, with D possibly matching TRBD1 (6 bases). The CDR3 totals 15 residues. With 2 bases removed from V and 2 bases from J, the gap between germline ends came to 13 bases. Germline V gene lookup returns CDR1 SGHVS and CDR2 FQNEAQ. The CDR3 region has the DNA TGTGCCAGCAGCTTACAGGGGCAGGGCCCCTACGAGCAGTACTTC. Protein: CASSLQGQGPYEQYF.

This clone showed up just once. The CDR3 here is CASSPPIRGFNSPLHF. CDR3 sequence (DNA): TGTGCCAGCAGTCCCCCGATCCGGGGCTTCAATTCACCCCTCCACTTT. This chain uses TRBV28 with TRBJ1-6, with D maybe TRBD1 (5 bases). Germline loops: CDR1 MDHEN, CDR2 SYDVKM. The length of the CDR3 is 16 residues. V was clipped by 5 bases and J by 7 bases, with 18 bases between them.

Written as DNA, the CDR3 is TGTGCCAGCAGTGCCCGGGAATCAAATGAAAAACTGTTTTTT. Its translation: CASSARESNEKLFF. The genes are TRBV2 and TRBJ1-4; D uncertain. Looked up from germline, CDR1 is SNHLY and CDR2 is FYNNEI. The CDR3 is 14 residues long. V dropped 4 bases and J dropped 5 bases, with 11 bases sitting between them.

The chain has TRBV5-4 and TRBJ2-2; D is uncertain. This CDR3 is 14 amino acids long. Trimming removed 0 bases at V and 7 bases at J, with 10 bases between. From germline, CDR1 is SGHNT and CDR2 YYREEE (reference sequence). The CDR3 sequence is CASSLGSTGGELFF. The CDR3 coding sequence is TGTGCCAGCAGCTTGGGCAGTACCGGCGGGGAGCTGTTTTTT.

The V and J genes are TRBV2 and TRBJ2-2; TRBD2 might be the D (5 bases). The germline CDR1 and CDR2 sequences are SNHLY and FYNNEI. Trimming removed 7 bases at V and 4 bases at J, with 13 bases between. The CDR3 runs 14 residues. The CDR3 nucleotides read TGTGCCAGCATTTTCTTAGCGAGCACCGGGGAGCTGTTTTTT. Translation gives CASIFLASTGELFF.

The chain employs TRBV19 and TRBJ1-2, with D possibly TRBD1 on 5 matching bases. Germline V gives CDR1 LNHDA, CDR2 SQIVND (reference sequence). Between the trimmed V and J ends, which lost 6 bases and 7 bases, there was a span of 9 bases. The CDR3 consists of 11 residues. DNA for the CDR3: TGTGCCAGTAGCAGGAGGGGTGGCTACACCTTC. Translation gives CASSRRGGYTF.

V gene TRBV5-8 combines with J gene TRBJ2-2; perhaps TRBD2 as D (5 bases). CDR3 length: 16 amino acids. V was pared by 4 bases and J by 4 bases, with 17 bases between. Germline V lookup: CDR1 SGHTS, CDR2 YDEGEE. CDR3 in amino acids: CASSPREEWLTGELFF. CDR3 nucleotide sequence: TGTGCCAGCAGCCCCCGGGAAGAATGGCTCACCGGGGAGCTGTTTTTT.

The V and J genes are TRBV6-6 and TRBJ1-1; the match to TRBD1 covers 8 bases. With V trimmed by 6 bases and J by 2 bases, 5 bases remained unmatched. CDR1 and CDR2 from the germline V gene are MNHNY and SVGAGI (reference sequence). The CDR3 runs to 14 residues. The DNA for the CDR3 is TGTGCCAGCAGGCCAGGGGGCCCAAACACTGAAGCTTTCTTT. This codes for CASRPGGPNTEAFF.

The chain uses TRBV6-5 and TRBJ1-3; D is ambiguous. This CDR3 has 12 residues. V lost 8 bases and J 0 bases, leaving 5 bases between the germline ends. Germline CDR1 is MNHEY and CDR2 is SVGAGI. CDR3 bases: TGTGCCAGCTATAGCTCTGGAAACACCATATATTTT. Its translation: CASYSSGNTIYF.

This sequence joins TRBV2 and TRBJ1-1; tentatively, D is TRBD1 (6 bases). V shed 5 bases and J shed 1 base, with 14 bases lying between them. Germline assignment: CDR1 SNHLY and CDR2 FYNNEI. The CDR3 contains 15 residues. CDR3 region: CASSQRTVRNTEAFF. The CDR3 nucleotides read TGTGCCAGCAGTCAAAGGACAGTTCGGAACACTGAAGCTTTCTTT.

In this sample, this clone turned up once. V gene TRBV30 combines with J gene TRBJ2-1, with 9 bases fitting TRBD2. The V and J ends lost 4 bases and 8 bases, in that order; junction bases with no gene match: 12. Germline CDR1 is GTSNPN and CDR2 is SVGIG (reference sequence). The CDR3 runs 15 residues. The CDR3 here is CAWKRKRGVSDEQFF. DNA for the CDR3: TGTGCCTGGAAACGGAAGCGGGGGGTAAGCGATGAGCAGTTCTTC.

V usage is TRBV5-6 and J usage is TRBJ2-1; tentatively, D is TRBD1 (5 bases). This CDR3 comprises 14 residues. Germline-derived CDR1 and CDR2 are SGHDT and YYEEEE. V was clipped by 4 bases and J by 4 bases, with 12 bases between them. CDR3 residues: CASSLGASYNEQFF. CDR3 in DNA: TGTGCCAGCAGCCTTGGGGCCTCGTACAATGAGCAGTTCTTC.

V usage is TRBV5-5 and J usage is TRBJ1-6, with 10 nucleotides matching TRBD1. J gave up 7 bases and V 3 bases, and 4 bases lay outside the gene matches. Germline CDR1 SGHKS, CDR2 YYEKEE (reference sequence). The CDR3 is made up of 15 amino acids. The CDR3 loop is CASSWGQGPNSPLHF. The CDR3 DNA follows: TGTGCCAGCAGCTGGGGACAGGGGCCAAATTCACCCCTCCACTTT.

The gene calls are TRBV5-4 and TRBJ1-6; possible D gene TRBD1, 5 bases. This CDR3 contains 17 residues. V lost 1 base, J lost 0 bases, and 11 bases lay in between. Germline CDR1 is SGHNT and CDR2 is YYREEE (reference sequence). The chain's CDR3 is CASSLPGKSSYNSPLHF. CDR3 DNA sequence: TGTGCCAGCAGCTTGCCAGGGAAGAGCTCCTATAATTCACCCCTCCACTTT.

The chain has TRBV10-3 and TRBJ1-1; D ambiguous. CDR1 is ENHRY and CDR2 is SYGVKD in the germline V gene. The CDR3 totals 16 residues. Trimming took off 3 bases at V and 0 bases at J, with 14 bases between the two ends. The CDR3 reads CAISEGQADMNTEAFF. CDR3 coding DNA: TGTGCCATCAGTGAAGGGCAGGCCGACATGAACACTGAAGCTTTCTTT.

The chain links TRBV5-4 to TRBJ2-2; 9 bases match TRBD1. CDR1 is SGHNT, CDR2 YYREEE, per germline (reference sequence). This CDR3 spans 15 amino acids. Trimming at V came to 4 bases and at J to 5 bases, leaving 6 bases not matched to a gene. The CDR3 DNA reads TGTGCCAGCAGCCCGGGACAGGGTATAACCGGGGAGCTGTTTTTT. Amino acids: CASSPGQGITGELFF.

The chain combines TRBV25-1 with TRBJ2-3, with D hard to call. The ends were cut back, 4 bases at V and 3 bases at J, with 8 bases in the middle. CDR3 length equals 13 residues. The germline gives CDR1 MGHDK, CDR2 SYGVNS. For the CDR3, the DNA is TGTGCCAGCAGTGCCTCGCGAACAGATACGCAGTATTTT. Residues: CASSASRTDTQYF.

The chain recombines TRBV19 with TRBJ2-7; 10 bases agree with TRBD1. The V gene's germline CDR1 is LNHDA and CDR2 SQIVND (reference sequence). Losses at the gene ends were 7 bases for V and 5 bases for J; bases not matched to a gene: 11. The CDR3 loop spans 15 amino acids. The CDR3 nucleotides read TGTGCCAGTACCACGGGCCGGGACAGGGGCCACGAGCAGTACTTC. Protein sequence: CASTTGRDRGHEQYF. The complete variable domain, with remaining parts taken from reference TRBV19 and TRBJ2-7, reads DGGITQSPKYLFRKEGQNVTLSCEQNLNHDAMYWYRQDPGQGLRLIYYSQIVNDFQKGDIAEGYSVSREKKESFPLTVTSAQKNPTAFYLCASTTGRDRGHEQYFGPGTRLTVT.

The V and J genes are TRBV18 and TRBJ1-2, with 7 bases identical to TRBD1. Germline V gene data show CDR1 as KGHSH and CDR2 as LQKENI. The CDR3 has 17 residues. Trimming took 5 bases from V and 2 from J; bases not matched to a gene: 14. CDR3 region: CASSSRQGDFANYGYTF. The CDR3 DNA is TGTGCCAGCTCATCCCGACAGGGCGATTTTGCGAACTATGGCTACACCTTC.

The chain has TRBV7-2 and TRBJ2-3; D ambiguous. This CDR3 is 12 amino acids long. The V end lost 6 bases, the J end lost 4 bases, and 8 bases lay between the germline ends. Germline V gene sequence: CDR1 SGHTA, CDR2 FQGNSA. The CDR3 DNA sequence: TGTGCCAGCAGTAAGCGAGCAGATACGCAGTATTTT. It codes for CASSKRADTQYF. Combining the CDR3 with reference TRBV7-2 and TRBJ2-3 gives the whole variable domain GAGVSQSPSNKVTEKGKDVELRCDPISGHTALYWYRQSLGQGLEFLIYFQGNSAPDKSGLPSDRFSAERTGGSVSTLTIQRTQQEDSAVYLCASSKRADTQYFGPGTRLTVL.

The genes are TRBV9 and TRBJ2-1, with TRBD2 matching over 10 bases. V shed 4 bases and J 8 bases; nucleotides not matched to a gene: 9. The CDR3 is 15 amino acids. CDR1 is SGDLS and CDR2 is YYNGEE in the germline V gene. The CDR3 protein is CASSKAGGSSYEQFF. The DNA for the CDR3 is TGTGCCAGCAGCAAAGCGGGGGGGTCGAGTTATGAGCAGTTCTTC. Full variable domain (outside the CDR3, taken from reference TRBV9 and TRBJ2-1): DSGVTQTPKHLITATGQRVTLRCSPRSGDLSVYWYQQSLDQGLQFLIQYYNGEERAKGNILERFSAQQFPDLHSELNLSSLELGDSALYFCASSKAGGSSYEQFFGPGTRLTVL.

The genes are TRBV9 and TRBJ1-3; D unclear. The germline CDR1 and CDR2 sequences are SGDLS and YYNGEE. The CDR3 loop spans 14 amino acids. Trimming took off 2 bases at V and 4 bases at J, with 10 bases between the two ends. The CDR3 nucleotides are TGTGCCAGCAGCGTTGGGAGAGACGGAAACACCATATATTTT. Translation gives CASSVGRDGNTIYF.

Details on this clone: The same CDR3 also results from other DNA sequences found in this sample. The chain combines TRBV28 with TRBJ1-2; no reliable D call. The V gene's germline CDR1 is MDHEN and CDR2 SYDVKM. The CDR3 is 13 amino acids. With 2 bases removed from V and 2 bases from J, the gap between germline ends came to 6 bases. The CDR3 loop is CASSLRQNYGYTF. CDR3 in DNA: TGTGCCAGCAGTTTACGGCAGAACTATGGCTACACCTTC.